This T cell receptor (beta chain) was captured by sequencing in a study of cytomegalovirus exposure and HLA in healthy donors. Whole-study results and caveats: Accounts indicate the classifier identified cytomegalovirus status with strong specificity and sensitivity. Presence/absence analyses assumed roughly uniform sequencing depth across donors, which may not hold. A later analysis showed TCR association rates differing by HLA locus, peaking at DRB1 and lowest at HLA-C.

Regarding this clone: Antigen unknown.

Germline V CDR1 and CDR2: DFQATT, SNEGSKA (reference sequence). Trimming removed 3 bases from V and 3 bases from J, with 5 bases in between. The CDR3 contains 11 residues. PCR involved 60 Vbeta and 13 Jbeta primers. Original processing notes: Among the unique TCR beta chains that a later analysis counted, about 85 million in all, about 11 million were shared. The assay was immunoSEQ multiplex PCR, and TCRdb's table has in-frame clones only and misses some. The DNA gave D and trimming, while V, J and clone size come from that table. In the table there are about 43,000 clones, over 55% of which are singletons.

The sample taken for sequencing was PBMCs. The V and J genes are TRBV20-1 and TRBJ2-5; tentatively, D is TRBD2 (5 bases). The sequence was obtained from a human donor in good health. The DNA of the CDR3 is TGCAGTGCTAGCGGGGAAGAGACCCAGTACTTC. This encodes CSASGEETQYF.